The 15 T cell receptor beta chains in this list originate from one sample, sequenced in a study of control samples from healthy donors and cancer patients. Using immunoSEQ multiplex PCR, the repertoire was profiled, and TCRdb retains in-frame clones only, with some absent. Here the sample spans 350,000 to 450,000 clones, approximately 92% being singletons. Input material: PBMCs. Every receptor here comes from a man aged 40-50 years with head and neck cancer.

The chain carries TRBV9 and TRBJ2-1; tentative D call: TRBD2 (6 bases). This CDR3 is 15 amino acids long. With 6 bases removed from V and 0 bases from J, the gap between germline ends came to 13 bases. From germline, CDR1 is SGDLS and CDR2 YYNGEE. The CDR3 DNA is TGTGCCAGCACCGTGGGACTTAGCTCCTACAATGAGCAGTTCTTC. Amino acid sequence: CASTVGLSSYNEQFF.

The chain has TRBV27 and TRBJ2-7; TRBD1 matches at 8 bases. Germline CDR1 MNHEY, CDR2 SMNVEV (reference sequence). The junction had 3 bases not matched to a gene; V was cut back by 4 bases and J by 1 base. The CDR3 has 14 amino acids. CDR3 loop: CASSWDRSSYEQYF. The CDR3, as DNA: TGTGCCAGCAGTTGGGACAGGTCTTCCTACGAGCAGTACTTC.

The chain employs TRBV19 and TRBJ2-7; TRBD2 agrees at 13 bases. The V gene end was trimmed by 6 bases and the J gene end by 2 bases; junction bases not matched to a gene: 1. This CDR3 region has 14 residues. Germline V CDR1 and CDR2: LNHDA, SQIVND (reference sequence). The CDR3 DNA is TGTGCCAGTAGAGGGACTAGCGGGACCTACGAGCAGTACTTC. Translating gives CASRGTSGTYEQYF.

Regarding this clone: Germline and junction disagree at one end, which may indicate a read error. V and J are TRBV7-7 and TRBJ2-7, with TRBD1 matching 9 bases. Germline values: CDR1 SSHAT, CDR2 FNYEAQ (reference sequence). The CDR3 runs to 14 residues. Written as DNA, the CDR3 is TGTGCTAGCAGCCCCGGGACAGGGAACTACGAGCAGTACTTC. This translates into CASSPGTGNYEQYF.

CDR3 nucleotide sequence: TGCGCCAGCAGCCAAGGGACCTCGACCGGGGCCAACGTCCTGACTTTC. The encoded protein is CASSQGTSTGANVLTF. The chain recombines TRBV4-1 with TRBJ2-6; D ambiguous. V lost 1 base, J lost 4 bases, and 11 bases lay in between. The germline gives CDR1 MGHRA, CDR2 YSYEKL. The length of the CDR3 is 16 residues.

This sequence joins TRBV7-2 and TRBJ1-2; D uncertain. This CDR3 has 13 residues. Trimming removed 1 base from V and 1 base from J, with 4 bases in between. Germline CDR1 reads SGHTA; CDR2 reads FQGNSA. The CDR3, as DNA: TGTGCCAGCAGCTTAGAAGATAACTATGGCTACACCTTC. It specifies CASSLEDNYGYTF.

V is TRBV7-2 and J is TRBJ2-7; D remains ambiguous. The germline V gene has CDR1 SGHTA and CDR2 FQGNSA. The CDR3 contains 14 residues. V lost 5 bases to trimming and J lost 0 bases, with 11 bases between them. The CDR3 DNA is TGTGCCAGCAGCCAAGCCCCCTACTCCTACGAGCAGTACTTC. As protein: CASSQAPYSYEQYF.

This chain joins TRBV20-1 and TRBJ2-4; D might be TRBD2 (6 bases). The V end was cut by 5 bases, the J end by 15 bases, with 14 bases between. Germline V CDR1 and CDR2: DFQATT, SNEGSKA (reference sequence). The CDR3 loop spans 10 amino acids. CDR3 nucleotides: TGCAGTGCTGACTCGGGACTGACGTACTTC. Protein: CSADSGLTYF.

The CDR3 is CASSPDRGDTEAFF. DNA of the CDR3: TGTGCCAGCAGTCCGGACCGGGGGGACACTGAAGCTTTCTTT. The chain recombines TRBV27 with TRBJ1-1; a possible D gene is TRBD1 (5 bases). Germline V gene lookup returns CDR1 MNHEY and CDR2 SMNVEV (reference sequence). The V end was cut by 5 bases, the J end by 3 bases, with 13 bases between. CDR3 size: 14 residues.

Remarks on this clone: This same CDR3 is encoded by further DNA sequences in the sample. This rearrangement joins TRBV28 to TRBJ2-6; tentatively, D is TRBD1 (5 bases). Trimming shortened V by 6 bases and J by 2 bases, and 11 bases separated the two germline ends. The CDR3 is 15 amino acids. CDR1 is MDHEN, CDR2 SYDVKM, per germline. In DNA form, the CDR3 reads TGTGCCAGCAGGCCTACAGGCGCTGGGGCCAACGTCCTGACTTTC. Protein product: CASRPTGAGANVLTF. Complete variable domain (other parts from reference TRBV28 and TRBJ2-6): DVKVTQSSRYLVKRTGEKVFLECVQDMDHENMFWYRQDPGLGLRLIYFSYDVKMKEKGDIPEGYSVSREKKERFSLILESASTNQTSMYLCASRPTGAGANVLTFGAGSRLTVL.

This chain joins TRBV6-4 and TRBJ2-1; 11 nucleotides agree with TRBD2. The germline gives CDR1 MRHNA, CDR2 SNTAGT. This CDR3 is built from 14 residues. V shed 3 bases and J 13 bases; nucleotides not matched to a gene: 8. As DNA, the CDR3 is TGTGCCAGCAGTGATCTGACTAGCGGGGCCAACCAGTTCTTC. Its translation is CASSDLTSGANQFF.

The chain uses TRBV4-1 and TRBJ1-3; possibly TRBD1 for D (6 bases). The CDR3 extends over 12 amino acids. Trimming pared 1 base from V and 10 bases from J, leaving 8 bases between. Per the germline V gene, CDR1 is MGHRA and CDR2 is YSYEKL. CDR3: CASSQVGGTIYF. The CDR3 DNA reads TGCGCCAGCAGCCAAGTAGGGGGGACCATATATTTT.

The chain couples TRBV27 to TRBJ1-2, with D possibly matching TRBD1 (6 bases). The CDR3 totals 15 residues. V was pared by 0 bases and J by 8 bases, with 16 bases between. In germline, CDR1 is MNHEY, CDR2 SMNVEV (reference sequence). The CDR3 region has the DNA TGTGCCAGCAGTTTATCCCTCAGGACAGCCTCAGGCTACACCTTC. It codes for CASSLSLRTASGYTF.

Remarks on this clone: The same CDR3 arises from other DNA sequences in this sample as well. The rearrangement links TRBV18 to TRBJ2-5; weak D call: TRBD1 (6 bases). Germline V lookup: CDR1 KGHSH, CDR2 LQKENI. Trimming removed 2 bases at V and 4 bases at J, with 8 bases between. The CDR3 extends over 13 amino acids. CDR3 in amino acids: CASSPGGGETQYF. For the CDR3, the DNA is TGTGCCAGCTCACCAGGGGGCGGAGAGACCCAGTACTTC.

This clone was recorded once. The junction and the germline gene differ at one end; a read error may be behind it. The same CDR3 also results from other DNA sequences found in this sample. This rearrangement joins TRBV18 to TRBJ1-1; D possibly corresponds to TRBD1 (5 bases). Germline V lookup: CDR1 KGHSH, CDR2 LQKENI. The CDR3 sequence is 16 residues long. The CDR3 loop reads CASSEARTGTNTEAFF. The DNA of the CDR3 is TGTGCCAGCTCAGAGGCCCGAACAGGTACGAACACTGAAGCTTTTTTT.